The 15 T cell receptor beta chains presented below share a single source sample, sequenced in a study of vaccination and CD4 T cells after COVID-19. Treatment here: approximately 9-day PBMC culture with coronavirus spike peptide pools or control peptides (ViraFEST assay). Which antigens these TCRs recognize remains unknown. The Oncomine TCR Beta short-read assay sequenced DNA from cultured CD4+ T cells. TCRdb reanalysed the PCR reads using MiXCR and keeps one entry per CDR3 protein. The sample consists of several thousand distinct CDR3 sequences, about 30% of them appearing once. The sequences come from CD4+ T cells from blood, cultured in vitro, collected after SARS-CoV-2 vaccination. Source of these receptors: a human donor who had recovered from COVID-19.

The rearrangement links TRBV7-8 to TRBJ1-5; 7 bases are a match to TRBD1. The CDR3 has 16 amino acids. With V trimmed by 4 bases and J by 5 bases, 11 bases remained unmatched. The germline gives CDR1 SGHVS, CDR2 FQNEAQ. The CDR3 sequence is CASSSKGTVLDQPQHF. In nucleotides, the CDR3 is TGTGCCAGCAGCTCCAAGGGGACAGTCCTAGATCAGCCCCAGCATTTT.

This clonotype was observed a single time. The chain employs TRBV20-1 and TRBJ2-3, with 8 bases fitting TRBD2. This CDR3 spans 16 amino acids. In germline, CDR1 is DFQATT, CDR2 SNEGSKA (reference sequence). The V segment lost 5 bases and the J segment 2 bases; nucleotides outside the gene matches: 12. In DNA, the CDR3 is TGCAGTGCTCCCCGGGGCGGGGGGACCCTCACAGATACGCAGTATTTT. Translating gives CSAPRGGGTLTDTQYF.

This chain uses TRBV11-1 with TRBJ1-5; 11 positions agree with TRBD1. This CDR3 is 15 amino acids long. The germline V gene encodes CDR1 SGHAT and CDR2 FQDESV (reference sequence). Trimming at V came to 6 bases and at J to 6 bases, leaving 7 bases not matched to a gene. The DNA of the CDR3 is TGTGCCAGCAGTCCACGGACAGGGGGCTGTCAGCCCCAGCATTTT. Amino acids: CASSPRTGGCQPQHF.

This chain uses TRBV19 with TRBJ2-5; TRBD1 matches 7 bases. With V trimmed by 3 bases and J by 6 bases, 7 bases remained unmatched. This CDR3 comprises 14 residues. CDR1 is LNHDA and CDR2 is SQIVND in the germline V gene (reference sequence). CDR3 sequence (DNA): TGTGCCAGTAGTATCGACGGGACAGTTCAGACCCAGTACTTC. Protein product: CASSIDGTVQTQYF.

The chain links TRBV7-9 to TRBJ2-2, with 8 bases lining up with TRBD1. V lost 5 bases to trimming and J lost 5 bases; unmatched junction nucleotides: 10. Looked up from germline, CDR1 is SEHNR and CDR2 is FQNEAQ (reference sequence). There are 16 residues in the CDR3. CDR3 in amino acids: CASSRGGDRGTGELFF. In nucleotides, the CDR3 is TGTGCCAGCAGCCGCGGCGGAGACAGGGGAACCGGGGAGCTGTTTTTT.

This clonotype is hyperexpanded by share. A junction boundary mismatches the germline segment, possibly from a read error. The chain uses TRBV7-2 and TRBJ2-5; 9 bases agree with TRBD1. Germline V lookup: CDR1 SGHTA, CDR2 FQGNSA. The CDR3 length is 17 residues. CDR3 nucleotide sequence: TGTGCCAGCAGCTTAGGGGTTCTACAGGGGGCCCAAGGGACCCAGTACTTC. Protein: CASSLGVLQGAQGTQYF.

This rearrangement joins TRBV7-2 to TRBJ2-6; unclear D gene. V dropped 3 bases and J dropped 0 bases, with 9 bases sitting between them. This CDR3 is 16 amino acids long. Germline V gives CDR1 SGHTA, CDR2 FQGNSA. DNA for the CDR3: TGTGCCAGCAGCTTCGTTTCCACCTCTGGGGCCAACGTCCTGACTTTC. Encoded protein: CASSFVSTSGANVLTF.

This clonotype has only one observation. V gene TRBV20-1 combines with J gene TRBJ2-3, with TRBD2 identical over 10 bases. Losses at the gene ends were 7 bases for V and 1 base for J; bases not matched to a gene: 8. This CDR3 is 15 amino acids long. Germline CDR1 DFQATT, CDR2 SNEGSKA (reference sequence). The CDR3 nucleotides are TGCAGTGGCCTGACTAGCGGGTTTCGCACAGATACGCAGTATTTT. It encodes CSGLTSGFRTDTQYF.

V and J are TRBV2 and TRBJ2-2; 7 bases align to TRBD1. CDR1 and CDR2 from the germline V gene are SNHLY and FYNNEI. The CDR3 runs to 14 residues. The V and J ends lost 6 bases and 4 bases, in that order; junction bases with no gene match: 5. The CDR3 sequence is CASRIGTATGELFF. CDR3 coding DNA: TGTGCCAGCAGGATAGGGACAGCCACCGGGGAGCTGTTTTTT.

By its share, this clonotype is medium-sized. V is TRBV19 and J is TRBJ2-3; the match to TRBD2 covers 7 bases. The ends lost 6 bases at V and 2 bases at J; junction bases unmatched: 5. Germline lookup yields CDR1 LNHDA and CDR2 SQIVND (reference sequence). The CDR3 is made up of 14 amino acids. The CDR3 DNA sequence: TGTGCCAGTAGAGGGCTAGCGGTCACAGATACGCAGTATTTT. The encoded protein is CASRGLAVTDTQYF.

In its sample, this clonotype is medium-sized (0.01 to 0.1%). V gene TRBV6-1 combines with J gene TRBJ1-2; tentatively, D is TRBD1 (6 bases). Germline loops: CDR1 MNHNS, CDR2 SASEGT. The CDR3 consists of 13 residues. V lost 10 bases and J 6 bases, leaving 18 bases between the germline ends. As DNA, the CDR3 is TGTGCCAACTCGGGCAGGGGAGGTAATGGCTACACCTTC. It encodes CANSGRGGNGYTF.

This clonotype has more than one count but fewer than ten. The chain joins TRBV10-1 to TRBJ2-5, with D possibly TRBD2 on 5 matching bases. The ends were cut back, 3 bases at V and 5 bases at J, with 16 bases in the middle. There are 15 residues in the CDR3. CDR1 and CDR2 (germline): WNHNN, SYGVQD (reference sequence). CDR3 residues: CASSDQGLRRETQYF. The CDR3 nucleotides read TGCGCCAGCAGTGACCAAGGACTCAGACGGGAGACCCAGTACTTC.

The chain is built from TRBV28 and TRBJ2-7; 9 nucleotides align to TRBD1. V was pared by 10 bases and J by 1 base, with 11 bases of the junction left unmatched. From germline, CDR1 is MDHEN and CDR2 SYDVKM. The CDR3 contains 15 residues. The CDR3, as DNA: TGTGCCACCTTCGCCGGGACAGGGAGATCCTACGAGCAGTACTTC. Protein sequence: CATFAGTGRSYEQYF.

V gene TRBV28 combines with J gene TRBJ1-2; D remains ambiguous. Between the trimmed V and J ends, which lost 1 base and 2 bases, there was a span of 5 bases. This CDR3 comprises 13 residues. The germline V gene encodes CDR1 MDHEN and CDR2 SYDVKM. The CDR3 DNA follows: TGTGCCAGCAGTTTATTGGGGAACTATGGCTACACCTTC. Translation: CASSLLGNYGYTF.

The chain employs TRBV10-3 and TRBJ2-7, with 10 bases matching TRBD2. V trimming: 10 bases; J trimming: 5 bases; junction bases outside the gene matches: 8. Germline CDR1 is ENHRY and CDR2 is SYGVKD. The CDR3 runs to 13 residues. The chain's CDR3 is CATSAGGPDEQYF. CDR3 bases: TGTGCCACCTCAGCGGGAGGGCCGGACGAGCAGTACTTC.